The 25 T cell receptor beta chains in this list originate from one sample, sequenced in a study of glioma-infiltrating T cells. The iRepertoire nested amplicon-rescue multiplex PCR amplified TCR alpha and beta CDR3s from RNA. TCRdb itself ran the multiplex PCR reads through MiXCR, one entry per CDR3 protein. The sample yields approximately 88,000 distinct CDR3 sequences, around 23% seen once. The sample consisted of glioma tissue, nonneoplastic brain tissue, or PBMCs (not recorded which). The receptors here all came from a human donor with low-grade glioma or glioblastoma, undergoing nonglioma brain surgery, or in good health (not recorded which).

This clonotype was counted only a few times. A much larger clone lies one base from this, so it may be a read error. V gene TRBV7-2 combines with J gene TRBJ1-5; no firm D call. CDR3 length: 15 amino acids. Germline loops: CDR1 SGHTA, CDR2 FQGNSA. The germline V and J ends were trimmed by 1 base and 2 bases, with 9 bases remaining between them. This CDR3 is CASSLVGNGNQPQHF. The CDR3 bases are TGTGCCAGCAGCTTAGTAGGGAATGGCAATCAGCCCCAGCATTTT.

This clonotype is medium-sized by share. The chain joins TRBV27 to TRBJ2-7, with 10 bases lining up with TRBD1. V lost 5 bases to trimming and J lost 6 bases; unmatched junction nucleotides: 7. The CDR3 runs 14 residues. CDR1 and CDR2 from the germline V gene are MNHEY and SMNVEV (reference sequence). The CDR3 protein is CASSAQTGGPEQYF. DNA for the CDR3: TGTGCCAGCAGTGCCCAGACAGGGGGCCCCGAGCAGTACTTC.

This clonotype occurred once. A single base separates this from a much larger clone, so it may be a read error. The CDR3 reads CASSPDGANYGYTF. The CDR3 DNA reads TGTGCCAGCAGTCCGGACGGGGCTAACTATGGCTACACCTTC. V usage is TRBV6-1 and J usage is TRBJ1-2, with no clear D. With 5 bases removed from V and 0 bases from J, the gap between germline ends came to 10 bases. This CDR3 has 14 amino acids. The germline CDR1 and CDR2 sequences are MNHNS and SASEGT.

Of note for this clonotype: With a much larger clone just one base away, this may be a read error. V is TRBV10-2 and J is TRBJ1-2; possible D gene TRBD1, 5 bases. The CDR3 is made up of 15 amino acids. Looked up from germline, CDR1 is WSHSY and CDR2 is SAAADI. The CDR3 coding sequence is TGCGCCAGCAGTGAGTCCGAGTGGGGCCTCTATGGCTACAACTTC. Translating it yields CASSESEWGLYGYNF.

In its sample, this clonotype was seen a few times. The rearrangement joins TRBV2 to TRBJ2-5; perhaps TRBD2 as D (5 bases). The CDR3 has 13 residues. Per the germline V gene, CDR1 is SNHLY and CDR2 is FYNNEI. V lost 6 bases to trimming and J lost 2 bases, with 10 bases between them. CDR3 amino acids: CASRDGVQETQYF. The DNA of the CDR3 is TGTGCCAGCAGGGACGGGGTACAAGAGACCCAGTACTTC.

Details on this clonotype: A read error may be the cause here, since a much bigger clone is one base away. This rearrangement joins TRBV25-1 to TRBJ1-2; D is unclear. This CDR3 contains 16 residues. Germline loops: CDR1 MGHDK, CDR2 SYGVNS. The CDR3 here is CANSEAGSAHNYGYTF. DNA for the CDR3: TGTGCCAACAGTGAGGCCGGGTCAGCGCATAACTATGGCTACACCTTC.

About this clonotype: One base away lies a much larger clone, so this may be a sequencing read error. This chain links TRBV29-1 with TRBJ2-5, with D unresolved. Germline CDR1 SQVTM, CDR2 ANQGSEA. The V end lost 7 bases, the J end lost 5 bases, and 14 bases lay between the germline ends. This CDR3 contains 12 residues. In nucleotides, the CDR3 is TGCAGCGATCCAGCTGTGGGGGAGACCCAGTACTTC. This gives the protein CSDPAVGETQYF.

This chain connects TRBV2 to TRBJ2-1; TRBD1 agrees at 7 bases. CDR3 length: 14 residues. V shed 6 bases and J 10 bases; nucleotides not matched to a gene: 12. Germline V gene lookup returns CDR1 SNHLY and CDR2 FYNNEI. CDR3 DNA sequence: TGTGCCAGCAGGAGGCCCGACAGGGCAAGGGAGCAGTTCTTC. It translates to CASRRPDRAREQFF.

This clonotype has at least ten counts. The chain carries TRBV29-1 and TRBJ2-1; D not certain. The germline gives CDR1 SQVTM, CDR2 ANQGSEA. V lost 3 bases and J lost 0, with 6 bases in between. CDR3 length: 13 amino acids. CDR3 DNA: TGCAGCGTTGATTGGGGCTCCTACAATGAGCAGTTCTTC. Its protein product is CSVDWGSYNEQFF.

This clonotype came up many times. The chain has TRBV6-2 or TRBV6-3 and TRBJ2-5, with 7 nucleotides matching TRBD1. The CDR3 sequence is 13 residues long. CDR1 MNHEY and CDR2 SVGEGT come from the germline V gene. V dropped 6 bases and J dropped 2; count of bases not matched to a gene: 3. The CDR3 sequence: CASRRTGQETQYF. CDR3 coding DNA: TGTGCCAGCAGAAGGACAGGACAAGAGACCCAGTACTTC.

This clonotype was seen ten or more times. This chain joins TRBV12-3 or TRBV12-4 and TRBJ2-7, with no clear D. V shed 8 bases and J shed 6 bases, with 11 bases lying between them. The CDR3 extends over 11 amino acids. CDR3 loop: CASSSVSEQYF. The CDR3 DNA follows: TGTGCCAGCTCAAGTGTCAGCGAGCAGTACTTC.

There are a few counts of this clonotype. This sequence joins TRBV7-9 and TRBJ1-1; 7 nucleotides align to TRBD1. CDR1 is SEHNR and CDR2 is FQNEAQ in the germline V gene (reference sequence). J was trimmed by 1 base and V by 0 bases; bases with no gene match: 8. This CDR3 is 17 amino acids long. The CDR3, as DNA: TGTGCCAGCAGCTTAGCTGGGACAGCTATGGGGAACACTGAAGCTTTCTTT. This gives the protein CASSLAGTAMGNTEAFF.

This clonotype was counted ten times or more. A read error is possible here, since a much larger clone lies one base away. This sequence joins TRBV6-1 and TRBJ1-1, with 8 nucleotides matching TRBD1. The CDR3 sequence is 13 residues long. CDR1 MNHNS and CDR2 SASEGT come from the germline V gene. The V gene end was trimmed by 7 bases and the J gene end by 9 bases; junction bases not matched to a gene: 10. CDR3 protein: CASNNGQGVKAFF. In DNA form, the CDR3 reads TGTGCCAGCAATAACGGACAGGGAGTTAAAGCTTTCTTT.

This clonotype was detected ten times or more. This chain uses TRBV3-1 with TRBJ1-5, with D unresolved. The CDR3 has 12 amino acids. Germline V lookup: CDR1 LGHDT, CDR2 YNNKEL (reference sequence). V was shortened by 5 bases and J by 4 bases, with 6 bases between the two germline ends. The CDR3 coding sequence is TGTGCCAGCAGCAGAGGGAATCAGCCCCAGCATTTT. Its translation is CASSRGNQPQHF.

On this clonotype itself: The junction departs from the called germline gene at one end, perhaps through a read error. The chain has TRBV5-1 and TRBJ2-5, with D possibly TRBD1 on 7 matching bases. The CDR3 is 16 residues long. Germline CDR1 SGHRS, CDR2 YFSETQ. CDR3: CASSLRGDSYQKTQYF. For the CDR3, the DNA is TGCGCCAGCAGCTTGAGGGGGGACAGCTACCAAAAGACCCAGTACTTC.

This clonotype came up a few times. V is TRBV5-5 and J is TRBJ1-1, with D unresolved. The germline gives CDR1 SGHKS, CDR2 YYEKEE (reference sequence). The CDR3 runs 15 residues. V was clipped by 1 base and J by 0 bases, with 10 bases between them. The CDR3 reads CASSLLHSMNTEAFF. DNA for the CDR3: TGTGCCAGCAGCTTGTTACACAGTATGAACACTGAAGCTTTCTTT.

In this sample, this clonotype turned up a few times. The gene calls are TRBV19 and TRBJ2-7; unclear D gene. This CDR3 has 15 amino acids. Germline CDR1 is LNHDA and CDR2 is SQIVND (reference sequence). V was shortened by 7 bases and J by 9 bases, with 25 bases between the two germline ends. CDR3 loop: CASTTFGDNLRAQYF. The CDR3 nucleotides are TGTGCCAGTACCACCTTCGGAGATAACTTACGCGCGCAGTACTTC.

J is TRBJ1-5 and V is TRBV7-2; D is unresolved. Germline CDR1 is SGHTA and CDR2 is FQGNSA. V was clipped by 5 bases and J by 1 base, with 12 bases between them. There are 15 residues in the CDR3. The CDR3 region has the DNA TGTGCCAGCAGCCCGTGGGTGGGCAGCAATCAGCCCCAGCATTTT. Translating gives CASSPWVGSNQPQHF.

This clonotype was counted many times. V usage is TRBV7-2 and J usage is TRBJ1-1; D ambiguous. The CDR3 extends over 13 amino acids. Germline V gene lookup returns CDR1 SGHTA and CDR2 FQGNSA. Trimming stripped 5 bases from V and 10 bases from J, with 17 bases between. This CDR3 reads CASSPEPWSTAFF. DNA of the CDR3: TGTGCCAGCAGCCCAGAGCCCTGGAGTACAGCTTTCTTT.

With regard to this clonotype: A much larger clonotype is one base distant, so this may be a read error. The genes are TRBV10-3 and TRBJ1-6; 7 bases map to TRBD1. V gave up 3 bases and J gave up 5 bases; unmatched junction bases: 10. The CDR3 length is 17 residues. Germline lookup yields CDR1 ENHRY and CDR2 SYGVKD. CDR3 coding DNA: TGTGCCATCAGTGATAGATTAATGGGACAGAATAATTCACCCCTCCACTTT. It translates to CAISDRLMGQNNSPLHF.

This clonotype was found many times. This chain connects TRBV19 to TRBJ2-1, with TRBD2 matching over 8 bases. This CDR3 is built from 16 residues. Germline trimming cut 5 bases from V and 4 bases from J; bases unmatched to any gene: 10. The germline V gene encodes CDR1 LNHDA and CDR2 SQIVND (reference sequence). The CDR3 protein is CASSFQAGVWYNEQFF. DNA of the CDR3: TGTGCCAGTAGTTTCCAAGCGGGGGTCTGGTACAATGAGCAGTTCTTC.

The chain uses TRBV9 and TRBJ2-3; D gene ambiguous. Germline V gene lookup returns CDR1 SGDLS and CDR2 YYNGEE. There are 13 residues in the CDR3. Trimming pared 0 bases from V and 1 base from J, leaving 3 bases between. The CDR3 nucleotides read TGTGCCAGCAGCGTAGGAGGCACAGATACGCAGTATTTT. Protein: CASSVGGTDTQYF.

This clonotype appeared a few times. This chain joins TRBV19 and TRBJ2-1; D might be TRBD2 (6 bases). The CDR3 length is 15 residues. Trimming left V 5 bases short and J 0 bases short, with 11 bases between. Germline V CDR1 and CDR2: LNHDA, SQIVND (reference sequence). This CDR3 reads CASSATSNSYNEQFF. The CDR3 DNA is TGTGCCAGTAGTGCTACTAGCAACTCCTACAATGAGCAGTTCTTC.

The chain is built from TRBV5-6 and TRBJ2-1, with D perhaps TRBD2 (5 bases). This CDR3 spans 12 amino acids. Germline V gene lookup returns CDR1 SGHDT and CDR2 YYEEEE. V shed 2 bases and J shed 6 bases, with 6 bases lying between them. The CDR3 sequence: CASSFEGNEQFF. Written as DNA, the CDR3 is TGTGCCAGCAGCTTCGAGGGCAATGAGCAGTTCTTC.

This clonotype has only a few counts. The CDR3 here is CASSLVGRSPLHF. CDR3 DNA: TGTGCCAGCAGCCTGGTCGGCCGCTCACCCCTCCACTTT. The V and J genes are TRBV14 and TRBJ1-6; D gene unclear. CDR1 is SGHDN and CDR2 is FVKESK in the germline V gene. The V end lost 4 bases, the J end lost 10 bases, and 11 bases lay between the germline ends. This CDR3 spans 13 amino acids. Drawing the rest from reference TRBV14 and TRBJ1-6, the complete variable domain is EAGVTQFPSHSVIEKGQTVTLRCDPISGHDNLYWYRRVMGKEIKFLLHFVKESKQDESGMPNNRFLAERTGGTYSTLKVQPAELEDSGVYFCASSLVGRSPLHFGNGTRLTVT.